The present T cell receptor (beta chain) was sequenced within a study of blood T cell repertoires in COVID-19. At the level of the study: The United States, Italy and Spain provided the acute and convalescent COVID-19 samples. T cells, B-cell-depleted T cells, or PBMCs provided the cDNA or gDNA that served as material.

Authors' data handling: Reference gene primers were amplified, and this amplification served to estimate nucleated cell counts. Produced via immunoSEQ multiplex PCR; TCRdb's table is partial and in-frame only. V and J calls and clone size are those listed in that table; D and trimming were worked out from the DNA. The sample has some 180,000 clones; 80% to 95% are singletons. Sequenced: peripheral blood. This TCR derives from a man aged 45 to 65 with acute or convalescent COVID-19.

CDR3 sequence: CASSFRSAGELFF. The CDR3 DNA reads as TGTGCCAGCAGCTTCCGGAGTGCCGGGGAGCTGTTTTTT. This chain uses TRBV7-2 with TRBJ2-2; D not certain. V shed 3 bases and J shed 6 bases, with 8 bases lying between them. CDR3 length: 13 residues. CDR1 is SGHTA and CDR2 is FQGNSA in the germline V gene.